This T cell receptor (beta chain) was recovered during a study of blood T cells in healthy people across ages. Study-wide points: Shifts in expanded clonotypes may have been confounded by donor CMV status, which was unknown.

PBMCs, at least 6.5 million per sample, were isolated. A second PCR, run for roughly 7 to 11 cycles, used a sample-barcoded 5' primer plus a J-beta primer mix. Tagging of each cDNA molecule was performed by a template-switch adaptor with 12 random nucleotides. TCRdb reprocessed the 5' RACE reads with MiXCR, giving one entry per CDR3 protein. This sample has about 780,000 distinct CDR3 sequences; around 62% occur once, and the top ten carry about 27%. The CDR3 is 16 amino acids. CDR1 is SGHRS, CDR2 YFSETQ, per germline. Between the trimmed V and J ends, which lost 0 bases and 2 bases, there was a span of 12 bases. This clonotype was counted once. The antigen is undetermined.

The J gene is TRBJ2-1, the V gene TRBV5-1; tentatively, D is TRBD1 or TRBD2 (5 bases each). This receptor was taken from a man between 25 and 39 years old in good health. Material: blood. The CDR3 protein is CASSLAGEGPYNEQFF. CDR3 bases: TGCGCCAGCAGCTTGGCCGGTGAGGGGCCCTACAATGAGCAGTTCTTC.